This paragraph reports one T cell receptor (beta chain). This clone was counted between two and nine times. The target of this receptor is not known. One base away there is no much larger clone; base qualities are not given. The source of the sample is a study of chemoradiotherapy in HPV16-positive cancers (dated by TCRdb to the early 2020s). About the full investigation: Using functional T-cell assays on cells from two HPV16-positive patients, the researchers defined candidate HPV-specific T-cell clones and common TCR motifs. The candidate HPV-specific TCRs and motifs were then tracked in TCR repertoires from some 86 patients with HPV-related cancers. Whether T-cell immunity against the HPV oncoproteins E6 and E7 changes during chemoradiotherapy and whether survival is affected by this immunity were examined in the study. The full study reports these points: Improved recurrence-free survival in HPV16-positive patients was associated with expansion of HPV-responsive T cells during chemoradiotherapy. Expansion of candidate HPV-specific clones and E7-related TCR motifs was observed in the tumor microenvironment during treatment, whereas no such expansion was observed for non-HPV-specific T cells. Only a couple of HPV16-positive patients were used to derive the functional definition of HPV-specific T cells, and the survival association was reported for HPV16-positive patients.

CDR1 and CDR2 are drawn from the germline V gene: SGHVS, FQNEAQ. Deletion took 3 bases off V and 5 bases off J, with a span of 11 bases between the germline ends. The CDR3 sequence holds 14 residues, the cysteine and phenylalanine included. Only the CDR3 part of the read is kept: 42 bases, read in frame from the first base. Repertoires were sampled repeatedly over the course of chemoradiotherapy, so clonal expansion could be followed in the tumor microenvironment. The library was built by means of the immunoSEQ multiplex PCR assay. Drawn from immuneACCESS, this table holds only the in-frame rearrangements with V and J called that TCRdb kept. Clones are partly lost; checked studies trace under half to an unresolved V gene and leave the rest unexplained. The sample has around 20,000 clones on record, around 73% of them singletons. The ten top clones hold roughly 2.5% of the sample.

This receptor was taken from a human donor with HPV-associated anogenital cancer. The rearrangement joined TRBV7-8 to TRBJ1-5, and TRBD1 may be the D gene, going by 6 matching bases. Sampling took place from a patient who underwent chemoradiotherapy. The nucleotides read TGTGCCAGCAGCTTGGGGGCGCGGGATCAGCCCCAGCATTTT. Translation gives CASSLGARDQPQHF.